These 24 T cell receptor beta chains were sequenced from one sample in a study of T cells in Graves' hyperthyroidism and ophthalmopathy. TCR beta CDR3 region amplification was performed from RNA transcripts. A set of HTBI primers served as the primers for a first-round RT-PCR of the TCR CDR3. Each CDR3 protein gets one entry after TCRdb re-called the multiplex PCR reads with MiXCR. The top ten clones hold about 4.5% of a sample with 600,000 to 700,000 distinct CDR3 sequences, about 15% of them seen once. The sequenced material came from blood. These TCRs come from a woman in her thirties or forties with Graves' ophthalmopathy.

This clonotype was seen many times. CDR3 sequence: CASSLALRLAEETQYF. CDR3 nucleotide sequence: TGTGCCAGCAGTTTAGCGCTGCGTCTAGCCGAAGAGACCCAGTACTTC. J is TRBJ2-5 and V is TRBV12-3 or TRBV12-4, with a tentative D call TRBD2 (5 bases). The CDR3 covers 16 residues. Trimming stripped 0 bases from V and 3 bases from J, with 14 bases between.

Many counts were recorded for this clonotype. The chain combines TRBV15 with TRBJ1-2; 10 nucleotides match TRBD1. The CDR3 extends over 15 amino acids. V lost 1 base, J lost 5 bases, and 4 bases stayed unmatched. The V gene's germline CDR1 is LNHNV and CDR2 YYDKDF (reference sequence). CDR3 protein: CATSRGDRGGYGYTF. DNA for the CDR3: TGTGCCACCAGCAGAGGGGACAGGGGAGGATATGGCTACACCTTC. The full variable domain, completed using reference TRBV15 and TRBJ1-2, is DAMVIQNPRYQVTQFGKPVTLSCSQTLNHNVMYWYQQKSSQAPKLLFHYYDKDFNNEADTPDNFQSRRPNTSFCFLDIRSPGLGDTAMYLCATSRGDRGGYGYTFGSGTRLTVV.

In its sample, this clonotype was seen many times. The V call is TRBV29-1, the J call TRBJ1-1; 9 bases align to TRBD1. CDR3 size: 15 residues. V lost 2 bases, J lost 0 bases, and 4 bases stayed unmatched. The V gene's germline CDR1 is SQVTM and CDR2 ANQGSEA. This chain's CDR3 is CSVEQRTGVNTEAFF. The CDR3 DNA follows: TGCAGCGTTGAACAGAGGACAGGGGTGAACACTGAAGCTTTCTTT.

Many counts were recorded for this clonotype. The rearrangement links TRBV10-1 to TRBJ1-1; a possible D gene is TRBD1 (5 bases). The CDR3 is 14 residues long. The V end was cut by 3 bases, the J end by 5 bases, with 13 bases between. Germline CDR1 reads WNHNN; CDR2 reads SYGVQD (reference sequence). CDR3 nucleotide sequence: TGCGCCAGCAGTGATACAGGTCCCAGGACTGAAGCTTTCTTT. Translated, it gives CASSDTGPRTEAFF.

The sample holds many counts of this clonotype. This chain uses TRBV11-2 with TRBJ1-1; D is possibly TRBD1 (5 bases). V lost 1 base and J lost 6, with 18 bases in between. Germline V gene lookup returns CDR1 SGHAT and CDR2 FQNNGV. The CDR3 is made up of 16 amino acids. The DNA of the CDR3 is TGTGCCAGCAGCTTAGTCCCCCAGGGCAATCAGGCTGAAGCTTTCTTT. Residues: CASSLVPQGNQAEAFF.

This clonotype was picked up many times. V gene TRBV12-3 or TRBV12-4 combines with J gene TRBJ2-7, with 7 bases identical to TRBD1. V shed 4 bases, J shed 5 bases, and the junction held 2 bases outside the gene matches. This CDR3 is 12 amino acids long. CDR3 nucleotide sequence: TGTGCCAGCAGTTCTCAGGGGGACGAGCAGTACTTC. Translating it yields CASSSQGDEQYF.

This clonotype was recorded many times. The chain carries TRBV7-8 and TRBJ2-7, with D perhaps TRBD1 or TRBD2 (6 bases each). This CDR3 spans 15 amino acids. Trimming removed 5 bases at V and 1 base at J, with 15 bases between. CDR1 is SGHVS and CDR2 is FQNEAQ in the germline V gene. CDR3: CASSGGTLGSYEQYF. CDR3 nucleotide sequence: TGTGCCAGCAGCGGGGGGACATTAGGTTCCTACGAGCAGTACTTC.

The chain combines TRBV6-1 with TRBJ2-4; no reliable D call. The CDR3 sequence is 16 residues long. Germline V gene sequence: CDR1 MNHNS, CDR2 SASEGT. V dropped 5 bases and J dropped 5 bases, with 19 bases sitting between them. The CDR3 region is CASSPTLFLAENIQYF. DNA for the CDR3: TGTGCCAGCAGTCCGACCCTCTTCTTGGCCGAAAACATTCAGTACTTC.

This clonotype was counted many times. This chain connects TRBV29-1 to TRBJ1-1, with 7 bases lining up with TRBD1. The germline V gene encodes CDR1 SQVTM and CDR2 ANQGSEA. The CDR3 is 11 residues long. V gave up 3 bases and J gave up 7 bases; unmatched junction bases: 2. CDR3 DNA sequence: TGCAGCGTTGATAGACAGGGTGAAGCTTTCTTT. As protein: CSVDRQGEAFF.

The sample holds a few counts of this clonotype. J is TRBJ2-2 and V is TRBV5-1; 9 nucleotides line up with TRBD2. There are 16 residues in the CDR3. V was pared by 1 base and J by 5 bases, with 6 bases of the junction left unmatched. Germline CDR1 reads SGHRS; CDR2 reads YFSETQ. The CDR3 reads CASSLYLAGWTGELFF. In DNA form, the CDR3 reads TGCGCCAGCAGCTTGTACCTAGCGGGATGGACCGGGGAGCTGTTTTTT. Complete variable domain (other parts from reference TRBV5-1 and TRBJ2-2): KAGVTQTPRYLIKTRGQQVTLSCSPISGHRSVSWYQQTPGQGLQFLFEYFSETQRNKGNFPGRFSGRQFSNSRSEMNVSTLELGDSALYLCASSLYLAGWTGELFFGEGSRLTVL.

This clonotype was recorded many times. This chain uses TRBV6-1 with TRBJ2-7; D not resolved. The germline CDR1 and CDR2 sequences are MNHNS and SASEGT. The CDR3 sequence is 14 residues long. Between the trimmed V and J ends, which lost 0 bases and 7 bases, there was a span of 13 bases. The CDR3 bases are TGTGCCAGCAGTGAAGCCGCAGGTGTGAATGAGCAGTACTTC. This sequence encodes CASSEAAGVNEQYF.

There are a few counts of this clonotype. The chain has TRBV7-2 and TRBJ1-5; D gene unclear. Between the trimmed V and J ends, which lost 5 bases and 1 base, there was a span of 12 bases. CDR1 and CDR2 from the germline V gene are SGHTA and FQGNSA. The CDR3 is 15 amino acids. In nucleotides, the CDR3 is TGTGCCAGCAGCGCGGGAGGAGGGAGCAATCAGCCCCAGCATTTT. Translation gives CASSAGGGSNQPQHF.

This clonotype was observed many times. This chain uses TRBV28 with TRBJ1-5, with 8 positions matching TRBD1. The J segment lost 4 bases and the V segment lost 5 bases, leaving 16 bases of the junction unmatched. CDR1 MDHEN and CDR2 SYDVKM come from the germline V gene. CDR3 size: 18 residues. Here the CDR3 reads CASSPDLFSGQGNQPQHF. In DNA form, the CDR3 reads TGTGCCAGCAGTCCCGATCTATTTTCTGGACAGGGAAATCAGCCCCAGCATTTT.

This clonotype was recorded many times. Written as DNA, the CDR3 is TGTGCCAGCAGCGCGGGAGGTAACTACGAGCAGTACTTC. Translation: CASSAGGNYEQYF. The J gene is TRBJ2-7, the V gene TRBV12-3 or TRBV12-4; 8 bases are shared with TRBD2. This CDR3 is built from 13 residues. V shed 6 bases and J 3 bases; nucleotides not matched to a gene: 4.

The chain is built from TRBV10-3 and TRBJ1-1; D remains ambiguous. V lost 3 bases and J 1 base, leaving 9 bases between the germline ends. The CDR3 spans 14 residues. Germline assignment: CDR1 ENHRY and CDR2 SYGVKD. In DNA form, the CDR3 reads TGTGCCATCAGTGAAGCGGATAGGAACACTGAAGCTTTCTTT. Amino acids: CAISEADRNTEAFF.

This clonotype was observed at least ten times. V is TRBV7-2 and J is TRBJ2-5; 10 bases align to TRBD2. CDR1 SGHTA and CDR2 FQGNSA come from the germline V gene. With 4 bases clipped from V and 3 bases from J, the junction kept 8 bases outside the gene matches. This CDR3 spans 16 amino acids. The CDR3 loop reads CASSSRSGRREETQYF. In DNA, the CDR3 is TGTGCCAGCAGCTCCCGTAGCGGGAGGAGAGAAGAGACCCAGTACTTC. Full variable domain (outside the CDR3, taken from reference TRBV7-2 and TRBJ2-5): GAGVSQSPSNKVTEKGKDVELRCDPISGHTALYWYRQSLGQGLEFLIYFQGNSAPDKSGLPSDRFSAERTGGSVSTLTIQRTQQEDSAVYLCASSSRSGRREETQYFGPGTRLLVL.

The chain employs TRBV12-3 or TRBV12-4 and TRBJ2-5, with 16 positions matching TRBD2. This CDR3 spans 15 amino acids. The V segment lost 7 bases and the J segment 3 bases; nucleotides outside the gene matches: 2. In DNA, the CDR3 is TGTGCCAGCATGGGACTAGCGGGAGGGAAAGAGACCCAGTACTTC. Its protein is CASMGLAGGKETQYF.

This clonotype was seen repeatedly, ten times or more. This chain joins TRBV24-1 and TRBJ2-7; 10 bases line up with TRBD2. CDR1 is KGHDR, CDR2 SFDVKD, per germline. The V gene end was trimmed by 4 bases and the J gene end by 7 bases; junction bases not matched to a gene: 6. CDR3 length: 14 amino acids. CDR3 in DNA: TGTGCCACCAGTGACAGTAGCGGGAGGCTTGAGCAGTACTTC. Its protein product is CATSDSSGRLEQYF.

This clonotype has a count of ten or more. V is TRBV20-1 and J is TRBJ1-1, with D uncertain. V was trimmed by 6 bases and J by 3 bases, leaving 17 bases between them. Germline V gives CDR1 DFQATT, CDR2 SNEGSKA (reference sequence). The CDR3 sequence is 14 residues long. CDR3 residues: CSARKGPWDTEAFF. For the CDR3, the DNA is TGCAGTGCCCGAAAGGGTCCATGGGACACTGAAGCTTTCTTT.

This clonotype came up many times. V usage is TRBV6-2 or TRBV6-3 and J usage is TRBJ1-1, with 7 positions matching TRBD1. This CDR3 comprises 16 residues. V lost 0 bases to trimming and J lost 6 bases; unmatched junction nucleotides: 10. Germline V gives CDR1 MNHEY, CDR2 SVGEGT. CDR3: CASSYSGGAFLSEAFF. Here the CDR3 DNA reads TGTGCCAGCAGTTACTCAGGGGGCGCGTTTCTTTCTGAAGCTTTCTTT.

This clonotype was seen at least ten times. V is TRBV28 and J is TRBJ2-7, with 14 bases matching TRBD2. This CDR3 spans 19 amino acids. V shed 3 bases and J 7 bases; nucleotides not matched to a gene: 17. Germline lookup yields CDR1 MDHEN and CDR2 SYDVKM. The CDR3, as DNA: TGTGCCAGCAGTTTTGTCCTGGACAGAGGACTAGCGGGAGGCCCTGAGCAGTACTTC. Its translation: CASSFVLDRGLAGGPEQYF.

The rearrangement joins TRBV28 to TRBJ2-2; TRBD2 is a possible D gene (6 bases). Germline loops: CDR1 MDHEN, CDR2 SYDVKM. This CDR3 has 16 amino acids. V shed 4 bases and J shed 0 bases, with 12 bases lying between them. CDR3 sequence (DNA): TGTGCCAGCAGTTCGGGACTGTTCGCGAACACCGGGGAGCTGTTTTTT. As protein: CASSSGLFANTGELFF.

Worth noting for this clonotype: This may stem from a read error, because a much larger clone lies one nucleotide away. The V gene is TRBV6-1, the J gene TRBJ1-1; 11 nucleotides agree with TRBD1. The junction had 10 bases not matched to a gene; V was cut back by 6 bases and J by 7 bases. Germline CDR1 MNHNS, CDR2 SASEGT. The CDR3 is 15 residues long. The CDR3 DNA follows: TGTGCCAGCAGCCCCGGACAGGGGGCGGGGAGTGAAGCTTTCTTT. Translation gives CASSPGQGAGSEAFF.

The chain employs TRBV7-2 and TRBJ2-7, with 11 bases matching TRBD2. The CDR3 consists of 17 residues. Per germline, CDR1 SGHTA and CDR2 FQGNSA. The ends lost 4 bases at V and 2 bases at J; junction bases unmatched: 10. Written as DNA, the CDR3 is TGTGCCAGCAGCTCTAGGGCCGGGACTAGCGGTACCTACGAGCAGTACTTC. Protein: CASSSRAGTSGTYEQYF.